What follows is one T cell receptor (beta chain) and its context. Its target is not known. TCR beta VDJ and CDR3 profiling used genomic DNA as template. From the reads, TCRdb called clonotypes with MiXCR, one entry per CDR3 protein. The sample shows under 200,000 distinct CDR3 sequences, roughly 50% of them seen only once. The patients chosen for sequencing had shown expansion of CD8+CD57+ cells (detected by flow cytometry). Each of the patients presented with severe acquired aplastic anemia. The data were taken from a study of CD8+CD57+ T cells in acquired aplastic anemia. The study, taken as a whole, reports: Patients and controls shared 25 to 35 CD8+ CDR3 sequences, which appeared highly expressed in patients and within their immunodominant clones.

CDR1 is SNHLY, CDR2 FYNNEI, per germline. The CDR3 totals 13 residues. With V trimmed by 8 bases and J by 2 bases, 4 bases remained unmatched. The sequence derives from a human donor with aplastic anemia. The chain couples TRBV2 to TRBJ2-3; 7 bases are a match to TRBD1. Sequenced material: sorted CD4+, CD8+, or CD8+CD57+ T cells (not recorded which) from PBMCs. CDR3 DNA sequence: TGTGCCAGCCGGGACAGCCTCACAGATACGCAGTATTTT. Amino acid sequence: CASRDSLTDTQYF. Looking up the rest from reference TRBV2 and TRBJ2-3 gives the full variable domain: EPEVTQTPSHQVTQMGQEVILRCVPISNHLYFYWYRQILGQKVEFLVSFYNNEISEKSEIFDDQFSVERPDGSNFTLKIRSTKLEDSAMYFCASRDSLTDTQYFGPGTRLTVL.